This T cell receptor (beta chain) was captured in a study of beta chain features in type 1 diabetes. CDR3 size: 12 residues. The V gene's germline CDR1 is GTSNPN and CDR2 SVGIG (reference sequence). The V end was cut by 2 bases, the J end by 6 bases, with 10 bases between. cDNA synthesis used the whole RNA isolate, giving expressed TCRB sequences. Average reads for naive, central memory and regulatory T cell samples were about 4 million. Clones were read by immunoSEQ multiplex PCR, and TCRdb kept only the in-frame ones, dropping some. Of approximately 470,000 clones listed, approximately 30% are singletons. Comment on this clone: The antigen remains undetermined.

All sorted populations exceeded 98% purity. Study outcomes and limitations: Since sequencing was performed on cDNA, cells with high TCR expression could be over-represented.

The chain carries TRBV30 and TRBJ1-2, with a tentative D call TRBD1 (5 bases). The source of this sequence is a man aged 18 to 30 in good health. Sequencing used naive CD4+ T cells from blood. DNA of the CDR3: TGTGCCTGGAGTCCCAGGGCGCATGGCTACACCTTC. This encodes CAWSPRAHGYTF.